The 5 T cell receptor beta chains reported below all come from one sample, sequenced in a study of radiotherapy plus CTLA-4 blockade in lung cancer. Libraries were prepared by immunoSEQ multiplex PCR; TCRdb keeps only in-frame clonotypes and omits some of them. The table records roughly 71,000 clones, roughly 80% of them present only once. The input for sequencing was peripheral blood, taken from a patient treated with radiotherapy plus ipilimumab. The receptors derive from a human donor with non-small cell lung cancer who had a complete response to radiotherapy plus ipilimumab.

The CDR3 DNA is TGTGCCAGTAGTGGGACAGGGATTCAGCCCCAGCATTTT. Protein sequence: CASSGTGIQPQHF. The J gene is TRBJ1-5, the V gene TRBV19, with TRBD1 matching 9 bases. The V segment lost 5 bases and the J segment 6 bases; nucleotides outside the gene matches: 2. Germline CDR1 reads LNHDA; CDR2 reads SQIVND (reference sequence). CDR3 length: 13 amino acids.

The gene calls are TRBV7-2 and TRBJ1-5, with 11 nucleotides matching TRBD1. Germline V gene lookup returns CDR1 SGHTA and CDR2 FQGNSA. V lost 2 bases, J lost 5 bases, and 5 bases stayed unmatched. The CDR3 loop spans 16 amino acids. The CDR3 coding sequence is TGTGCCAGCAGCTTATATCCGGGACAGGGGGATCAGCCCCAGCATTTT. It encodes CASSLYPGQGDQPQHF.

This clone has a single count. V and J are TRBV6-1 and TRBJ1-5; D may be TRBD1 (5 bases). Looked up from germline, CDR1 is MNHNS and CDR2 is SASEGT. Trimming removed 2 bases from V and 6 bases from J, with 14 bases in between. The CDR3 contains 15 residues. The CDR3 sequence is CASSELAREGQPQHF. The CDR3 nucleotides read TGTGCCAGCAGTGAACTAGCCAGGGAGGGTCAGCCCCAGCATTTT.

The J gene is TRBJ1-2, the V gene TRBV5-6; TRBD1 matches 9 bases. This CDR3 region has 16 residues. Trimming took 3 bases from V and 5 from J; bases not matched to a gene: 11. Looked up from germline, CDR1 is SGHDT and CDR2 is YYEEEE. CDR3 coding DNA: TGTGCCAGCAGCTCCCTGGGGACAGGGCTGGGTTATGGCTACACCTTC. This codes for CASSSLGTGLGYGYTF.

The chain is built from TRBV5-1 and TRBJ1-4; 10 nucleotides agree with TRBD1. This CDR3 has 17 residues. Germline V CDR1 and CDR2: SGHRS, YFSETQ. V lost 3 bases, J lost 0 bases, and 5 bases stayed unmatched. The CDR3 nucleotides read TGCGCCAGCAGCTGGGACAGGGGTTCCCCAACTAATGAAAAACTGTTTTTT. Residues: CASSWDRGSPTNEKLFF.